This T cell receptor (beta chain) derives from a study of metastatic and nonmetastatic thyroid tumors. TCRdb ran MiXCR on the PCR reads. The table includes 45,000 to 65,000 clones, 20% detected once. In this sample, this clone turned up many times. Treatment of any kind had been given to no patient before thyroid surgery. This CDR3 contains 17 residues. V was pared by 6 bases and J by 0 bases, with 10 bases of the junction left unmatched. The specimen was blood. The V and J genes are TRBV12-3 or TRBV12-4 and TRBJ2-1, with TRBD2 identical over 8 bases. This clonotype was sampled from a female donor with papillary thyroid cancer or a benign thyroid nodule (not recorded which). Some clones in this sample may be carry-over from other donors' samples. The CDR3 is CASRSGGLRGSYNEQFF. The CDR3 coding sequence is TGTGCCAGCAGGTCGGGGGGGCTCAGGGGCTCCTACAATGAGCAGTTCTTC.